The 11 T cell receptor beta chains given below trace back to one sample, sequenced in a study of T cells after yellow fever vaccination. TCRdb reprocessed the 5' RACE reads via MiXCR and lists one record per CDR3 protein. This sample yields hundreds of thousands of distinct CDR3 sequences, of which 15% to 20% are seen a single time; 14% belongs to the top ten. Sequencing used PBMCs, obtained 15 days after the yellow fever booster vaccination. These receptors originate from a man aged 30 to 39 who received the YFV17D yellow fever vaccine.

This clonotype appeared a few times. The rearrangement uses TRBV15 and TRBJ2-1; 10 bases fit TRBD1. The CDR3 has 15 amino acids. V shed 3 bases, J shed 8 bases, and the junction held 7 bases outside the gene matches. Looked up from germline, CDR1 is LNHNV and CDR2 is YYDKDF (reference sequence). CDR3 sequence: CATSRPGQGYDEQFF. CDR3 sequence (DNA): TGTGCCACCAGCAGGCCGGGACAGGGGTACGATGAGCAGTTCTTC.

This clonotype has only a few counts. The rearrangement links TRBV6-2 or TRBV6-3 to TRBJ2-7; either TRBD1 or TRBD2 may supply D (5 bases each). Trimming left V 6 bases short and J 6 bases short, with 18 bases between. This CDR3 is 14 amino acids long. CDR1 is MNHEY, CDR2 SVGEGT, per germline. CDR3 nucleotides: TGTGCCAGCAGCCGAGTAGGGACCATACCCGAGCAGTACTTC. Protein: CASSRVGTIPEQYF.

This clonotype was seen only a few times. The chain employs TRBV3-1 and TRBJ1-2; D is possibly TRBD1 (5 bases). Germline CDR1 LGHDT, CDR2 YNNKEL (reference sequence). This CDR3 has 13 amino acids. V shed 5 bases and J shed 4 bases, with 11 bases lying between them. CDR3 sequence reads: CASSLTASYGYTF. The CDR3 DNA follows: TGTGCCAGCAGCTTGACAGCTTCCTATGGCTACACCTTC.

This clonotype was observed a handful of times. The chain combines TRBV20-1 with TRBJ2-7; 13 bases are shared with TRBD2. Trimming removed 5 bases from V and 4 bases from J; junction bases left unmatched: 8. The CDR3 contains 15 residues. Germline loops: CDR1 DFQATT, CDR2 SNEGSKA (reference sequence). CDR3 nucleotide sequence: TGCAGTGCTCGCCGATTGACTAGCGGGGGGTACGAGCAGTACTTC. This codes for CSARRLTSGGYEQYF.

This sequence joins TRBV4-3 and TRBJ2-1; D remains ambiguous. V was clipped by 0 bases and J by 3 bases, with 3 bases between them. CDR1 LGHNA and CDR2 YSLEER come from the germline V gene. CDR3 length: 13 residues. The CDR3 protein is CASSQESYNEQFF. The CDR3 DNA is TGCGCCAGCAGCCAAGAGAGCTACAATGAGCAGTTCTTC.

The chain joins TRBV7-9 to TRBJ2-1; maybe TRBD2 (6 bases). The V and J ends lost 1 base and 12 bases respectively, with 10 bases between them. This CDR3 is 12 amino acids long. The germline gives CDR1 SEHNR, CDR2 FQNEAQ (reference sequence). In DNA form, the CDR3 reads TGTGCCAGCAGCTTAGACCCCGGGAGGCAGTTCTTC. Translation: CASSLDPGRQFF.

The sample holds one count of this clonotype. This chain joins TRBV7-2 and TRBJ2-7; D perhaps matches TRBD1 (5 bases). With 0 bases removed from V and 6 bases from J, the gap between germline ends came to 15 bases. CDR1 is SGHTA, CDR2 FQGNSA, per germline. The CDR3 runs 15 residues. CDR3 nucleotide sequence: TGTGCCAGCAGCTTAGCGGGGCAGGGAAAAGGCGAGCAGTACTTC. Translating gives CASSLAGQGKGEQYF. Full variable domain (outside the CDR3, taken from reference TRBV7-2 and TRBJ2-7): GAGVSQSPSNKVTEKGKDVELRCDPISGHTALYWYRQSLGQGLEFLIYFQGNSAPDKSGLPSDRFSAERTGGSVSTLTIQRTQQEDSAVYLCASSLAGQGKGEQYFGPGTRLTVT.

The chain has TRBV12-3 or TRBV12-4 and TRBJ1-1; D gene unclear. Trimming took off 3 bases at V and 6 bases at J, with 11 bases between the two ends. The CDR3 runs to 13 residues. The CDR3 sequence is CASSLGPQSEAFF. The CDR3 DNA reads as TGTGCCAGCAGTTTGGGCCCGCAGTCTGAAGCTTTCTTT.

The DNA of the CDR3 is TGTGCCAGCAGTTACTCTTGGCGGGAGGACTCCTACGAGCAGTACTTC. Amino acid sequence: CASSYSWREDSYEQYF. The rearrangement links TRBV6-2 or TRBV6-3 to TRBJ2-7, with 8 bases aligning to TRBD2. The length of the CDR3 is 16 residues. Trimming at V came to 0 bases and at J to 0 bases, leaving 4 bases not matched to a gene. Germline V gives CDR1 MNHEY, CDR2 SVGEGT.

This clonotype was detected only a few times. V gene TRBV20-1 combines with J gene TRBJ2-1; TRBD2 is a possible D gene (6 bases). Germline-derived CDR1 and CDR2 are DFQATT and SNEGSKA (reference sequence). V shed 1 base and J shed 6 bases, with 10 bases lying between them. This CDR3 comprises 13 residues. The CDR3 DNA sequence: TGCAGTGCTAGAGCGGGAGTGCGCAATGAGCAGTTCTTC. The encoded protein is CSARAGVRNEQFF.

The chain recombines TRBV18 with TRBJ2-5, with 7 bases aligning to TRBD1. CDR3 length: 15 residues. Losses at the gene ends were 3 bases for V and 4 bases for J; bases not matched to a gene: 8. Germline loops: CDR1 KGHSH, CDR2 LQKENI. The CDR3: CASSPRGGGSETQYF. DNA for the CDR3: TGTGCCAGCTCACCTAGAGGGGGCGGCTCAGAGACCCAGTACTTC.